The clone carrying this TCR beta chain was detected ten times or more. Only in-frame clones appear in the TCRdb table, and some are missing; sequencing was by immunoSEQ multiplex PCR. This sample carries approximately 35,000 clones, approximately 40% of them seen once, and the ten largest clones take about 9.8%. The data originate from a study of PD-L1 blockade in urothelial cancer. The CDR3 has 16 residues. Germline CDR1 is SGHNT and CDR2 is YENEEA. The junction had 6 bases not matched to a gene; V was cut back by 4 bases and J by 1 base. Sequences were derived from tumor tissue, sampled before atezolizumab (anti-PD-L1) treatment. The receptor was derived from a man between 60 and 70 years old with urothelial cancer. The genes are TRBV11-3 and TRBJ2-2, with 7 bases matching TRBD1. CDR3 protein: CASSSSGQWNTGELFF. CDR3 coding DNA: TGTGCCAGCAGCTCCTCGGGACAGTGGAACACCGGGGAGCTGTTTTTT. Looking up the rest from reference TRBV11-3 and TRBJ2-2 gives the full variable domain: EAGVVQSPRYKIIEKKQPVAFWCNPISGHNTLYWYLQNLGQGPELLIRYENEEAVDDSQLPKDRFSAERLKGVDSTLKIQPAELGDSAVYLCASSSSGQWNTGELFFGEGSRLTVL.